Below are 7 T cell receptor beta chains sequenced from a single sample in a study of blood T cell repertoires in COVID-19. The data were produced by immunoSEQ multiplex PCR, yet TCRdb's version contains in-frame clones alone and is incomplete. The profile shows some 64,000 clones, roughly 84% of them singletons. Material for sequencing was peripheral blood. The receptors were gathered from a woman older than 75 with active or convalescent COVID-19.

The CDR3: CASGNRGPGYGYTF. In DNA form, the CDR3 reads TGTGCCAGCGGAAACAGGGGGCCTGGCTATGGCTACACCTTC. The chain is built from TRBV5-4 and TRBJ1-2, with TRBD1 identical over 9 bases. The CDR3 covers 14 residues. Per the germline V gene, CDR1 is SGHNT and CDR2 is YYREEE (reference sequence). J lost 4 bases, V lost 7 bases, and 8 bases had no gene match.

This chain links TRBV11-2 with TRBJ2-2; 8 nucleotides match TRBD1. Germline V gene data show CDR1 as SGHAT and CDR2 as FQNNGV. V was clipped by 4 bases and J by 3 bases; unmatched bases: 7. The CDR3 is 16 amino acids. The DNA for the CDR3 is TGTGCCAGCAGCTCAATCGGACAGGGTGACACCGGGGAGCTGTTTTTT. The encoded protein is CASSSIGQGDTGELFF. Full variable domain (remainder filled in from reference TRBV11-2 and TRBJ2-2): EAGVAQSPRYKIIEKRQSVAFWCNPISGHATLYWYQQILGQGPKLLIQFQNNGVVDDSQLPKDRFSAERLKGVDSTLKIQPAKLEDSAVYLCASSSIGQGDTGELFFGEGSRLTVL.

The chain is built from TRBV12-3 or TRBV12-4 and TRBJ2-5; weak D call: TRBD1 (6 bases). The CDR3 sequence is 13 residues long. The V end lost 7 bases, the J end lost 4 bases, and 13 bases lay between the germline ends. The CDR3 is CASTRGQTETQYF. The CDR3 region has the DNA TGTGCCAGCACCCGCGGACAGACAGAGACCCAGTACTTC.

The chain recombines TRBV9 with TRBJ1-6; no reliable D call. This CDR3 is 15 amino acids long. Germline CDR1 reads SGDLS; CDR2 reads YYNGEE. The V end was cut by 0 bases, the J end by 7 bases, with 11 bases between. CDR3 nucleotide sequence: TGTGCCAGCAGCGTAGAGGGAGGGCAGAATTCACCCCTCCACTTT. Translated, it gives CASSVEGGQNSPLHF.

The chain joins TRBV19 to TRBJ1-1, with 7 nucleotides matching TRBD1. The ends lost 5 bases at V and 6 bases at J; junction bases unmatched: 12. The germline gives CDR1 LNHDA, CDR2 SQIVND (reference sequence). The CDR3 is 15 amino acids. The CDR3 loop reads CASSLTGTAEPEAFF. CDR3 bases: TGTGCCAGTAGTCTCACCGGGACAGCCGAGCCTGAAGCTTTCTTT.

V is TRBV7-8 and J is TRBJ2-2, with no clear D. The CDR3 totals 13 residues. The ends were cut back, 2 bases at V and 4 bases at J, with 5 bases in the middle. Germline V gives CDR1 SGHVS, CDR2 FQNEAQ. The CDR3 DNA sequence: TGTGCCAGCAGCTTACGTCCCACCGGGGAGCTGTTTTTT. Its translation: CASSLRPTGELFF.

The gene calls are TRBV9 and TRBJ2-5, with 13 bases aligning to TRBD2. This CDR3 spans 17 amino acids. Trimming removed 0 bases from V and 2 bases from J; junction bases left unmatched: 4. From germline, CDR1 is SGDLS and CDR2 YYNGEE. The CDR3 DNA reads TGTGCCAGCAGCGTAGGCTTGGGACTAGCGGGGCAAGAGACCCAGTACTTC. It is translated as CASSVGLGLAGQETQYF. Complete variable domain (other parts from reference TRBV9 and TRBJ2-5): DSGVTQTPKHLITATGQRVTLRCSPRSGDLSVYWYQQSLDQGLQFLIQYYNGEERAKGNILERFSAQQFPDLHSELNLSSLELGDSALYFCASSVGLGLAGQETQYFGPGTRLLVL.